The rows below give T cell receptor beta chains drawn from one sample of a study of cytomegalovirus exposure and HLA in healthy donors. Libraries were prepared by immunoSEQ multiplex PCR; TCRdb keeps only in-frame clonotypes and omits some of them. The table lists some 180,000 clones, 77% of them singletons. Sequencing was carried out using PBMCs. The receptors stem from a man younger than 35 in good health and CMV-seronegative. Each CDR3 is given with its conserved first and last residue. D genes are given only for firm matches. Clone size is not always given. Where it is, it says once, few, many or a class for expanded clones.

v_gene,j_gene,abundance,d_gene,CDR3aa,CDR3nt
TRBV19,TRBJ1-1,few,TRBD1,CASRSIGGQGNTEAFF,TGTGCCAGTAGGAGTATAGGGGGACAGGGGAACACTGAAGCTTTCTTT
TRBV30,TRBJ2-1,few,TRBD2,CAWSVLAGGYYNEQFF,TGTGCCTGGAGTGTACTAGCGGGGGGGTACTACAATGAGCAGTTCTTC
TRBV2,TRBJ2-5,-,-,CASSEVGGRAAQYF,TGTGCCAGCAGTGAAGTAGGGGGAAGGGCGGCCCAGTACTTC
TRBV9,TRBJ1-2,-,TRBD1,CASSVGTGGAYGYTF,TGTGCCAGCAGCGTAGGGACAGGGGGTGCCTATGGCTACACCTTC
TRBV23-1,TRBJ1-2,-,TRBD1,CASSQLQGLSYGYTF,TGCGCCAGCAGTCAGCTACAGGGGCTCAGCTATGGCTACACCTTC
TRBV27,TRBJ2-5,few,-,CASCQTGEGTQYF,TGTGCCAGCTGCCAGACAGGGGAGGGGACCCAGTACTTC
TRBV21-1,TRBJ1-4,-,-,CASSKEDRVGEKLFF,TGTGCCAGCAGCAAAGAAGACAGGGTGGGTGAAAAACTGTTTTTT
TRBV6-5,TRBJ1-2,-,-,CASSYSSGGYGYTF,TGTGCCAGCAGTTACTCGAGTGGGGGGTATGGCTACACCTTC
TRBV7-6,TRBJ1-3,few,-,CASSSQHADTIYF,TGTGCCAGCAGCTCCCAACACGCGGACACCATATATTTT
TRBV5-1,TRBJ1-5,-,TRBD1,CASSPGAGQNQPQHF,TGCGCCAGCAGCCCGGGGGCGGGACAGAATCAGCCCCAGCATTTT
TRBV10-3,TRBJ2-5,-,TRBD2,CAISETSAGQETQYF,TGTGCCATCAGTGAGACTAGCGCGGGACAAGAGACCCAGTACTTC
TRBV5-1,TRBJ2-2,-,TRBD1,CASSPTGSNGELFF,TGCGCCAGCAGCCCGACAGGGTCGAACGGGGAGCTGTTTTTT
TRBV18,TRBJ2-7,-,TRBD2,CASSPQLAGAIYEQYF,TGTGCCAGCTCACCGCAACTAGCGGGAGCCATCTACGAGCAGTACTTC
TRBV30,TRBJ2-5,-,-,CAWSPTGVAGETQYF,TGTGCCTGGAGTCCTACGGGGGTGGCCGGGGAGACCCAGTACTTC
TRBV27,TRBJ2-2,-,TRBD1,CASSLGRGGELFF,TGTGCCAGCAGTTTAGGCAGGGGGGGGGAGCTGTTTTTT
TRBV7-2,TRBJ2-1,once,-,CASSPYQGYNEQFF,TGTGCCAGCAGCCCCTATCAGGGCTACAATGAGCAGTTCTTC
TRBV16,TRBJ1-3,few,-,CASSQTRVAGNTIYF,TGTGCCAGCAGCCAGACCAGGGTAGCTGGAAACACCATATATTTT
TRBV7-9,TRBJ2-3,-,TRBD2,CASSTGGGNTQYF,TGTGCCAGCAGCACCGGGGGGGGCAATACGCAGTATTTT
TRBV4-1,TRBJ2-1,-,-,CASSQAAGTYNEQFF,TGCGCCAGCAGCCAAGCTGCAGGGACCTACAATGAGCAGTTCTTC
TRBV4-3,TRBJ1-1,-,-,CASSQEEHRWNTEAFF,TGCGCCAGCAGCCAAGAGGAACACAGGTGGAACACTGAAGCTTTCTTT
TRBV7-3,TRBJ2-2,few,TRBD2,CASSLRGGPGELFF,TGTGCCAGCAGCTTACGGGGGGGGCCCGGGGAGCTGTTTTTT
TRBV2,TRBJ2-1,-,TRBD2,CASSDTGTRMSNEQFF,TGTGCCAGCAGTGATACCGGGACTAGAATGTCTAATGAGCAGTTCTTC
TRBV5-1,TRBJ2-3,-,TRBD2,CASTRRERPDTQYF,TGCGCCAGCACGAGGCGGGAGCGGCCAGATACGCAGTATTTT